The clone carrying this T cell receptor (beta chain) was observed a handful of times. TCRdb keeps only in-frame clones here, not all; method: immunoSEQ multiplex PCR. This table holds roughly 210,000 clones, 80% to 90% found once. Enrolled through a virtual design, the participants were between roughly 18 and 100 years of age and came from fewer than 30 US areas. The entry originates in a study of blood T cell repertoires in COVID-19. CDR3 size: 18 residues. The V gene end was trimmed by 5 bases and the J gene end by 3 bases; junction bases not matched to a gene: 11. Germline V CDR1 and CDR2: SGHAT, FQNNGV.

V and J are TRBV11-2 and TRBJ2-3; 13 bases map to TRBD2. The receptor's source is a man younger than 45 in a cohort exposed to, infected with or recovered from COVID-19 (not recorded which). The sequenced material came from PBMCs or T cells enriched from blood (not recorded which). CDR3 in DNA: TGTGCCAGCAGCAGGCGAATGGGACTAGCGGGACTGACAGATACGCAGTATTTT. This encodes CASSRRMGLAGLTDTQYF.